This entry features one T cell receptor beta chain sequence. Under the authors' procedure: By means of reference gene primer amplification, nucleated cell counts were estimated. Produced via immunoSEQ multiplex PCR; TCRdb's table is partial and in-frame only. V and J calls and clone size are copied from that table; D and trimming were computed from the DNA. The sample has tens of thousands of clones, about 80% seen once. The CDR3 loop spans 14 amino acids. Germline CDR1 and CDR2: GTSNPN and SVGIG (reference sequence). Deletions cut 0 bases from V and 1 base from J, with 6 bases between. These data come from a study of blood T cell repertoires in COVID-19. On the study more broadly: The United States, Italy and Spain provided the acute and convalescent COVID-19 samples. In each case, the material was cDNA or gDNA derived from T cells, B-cell-depleted T cells, or PBMCs.

The sequenced material came from peripheral blood. This chain uses TRBV30 with TRBJ2-2; D call uncertain. This receptor was obtained from a man aged 65 to 79 with active COVID-19. CDR3 sequence reads: CAWSVRVNTGELFF. The DNA of the CDR3 is TGTGCCTGGAGTGTTCGGGTGAACACCGGGGAGCTGTTTTTT.